This TCR beta chain was sequenced during a study of cytotoxic CD8 clonotypes in ibrutinib-treated CLL. The planned depth of sequencing spanned 1 in 200,000 to 1 in 1 million T cells. Data came from immunoSEQ multiplex PCR; TCRdb stores just in-frame clones and leaves some out. The sample includes 50,000 or so clones, 57% of them seen just once. There are a few counts of this clone. Its antigen is not known. CDR1 is SGHVS, CDR2 FQNEAQ, per germline. J lost 4 bases, V lost 5 bases, and 7 bases had no gene match. The CDR3 runs to 15 residues. Findings of the study overall: Having risen at ibrutinib response, clonality had fallen back toward baseline by progression. Private clonotypes, not public ones, expanded at ibrutinib response.

The rearrangement uses TRBV7-8 and TRBJ1-5; TRBD1 matches at 8 bases. This receptor was obtained from a human donor with chronic lymphocytic leukemia. The material sequenced was PBMCs, taken after 24 months of ibrutinib treatment. Written as DNA, the CDR3 is TGTGCCAGCAGCGCAGGACAGGGTAGGAATCAGCCCCAGCATTTT. Translating gives CASSAGQGRNQPQHF.